This TCR beta chain was sequenced for a study of OX40 agonist ivuxolimab in advanced cancers. Across the study: Patients received the agonistic anti-OX40 (CD134) antibody ivuxolimab.

Remarks on this clone: Its antigen is still unknown.

Method: immunoSEQ multiplex PCR; TCRdb's copy keeps in-frame clones and lacks some. The data show approximately 70,000 clones, 75% to 90% seen once. People who had autoimmune disease history or systemic immunosuppression were excluded. Study conclusions and caveats: Some patients who did not respond also had low normalized T-cell clonal expansion. CD4+ T cells averaged fewer expanded clones than CD8+ T cells.

The source was CD4+ or CD8+ T cells sorted from blood, collected in a trial of the OX40 agonist ivuxolimab. This clonotype was sampled from an adult with an advanced solid tumor such as melanoma, head and neck, liver or kidney cancer.

The DNA for the CDR3 is TGTGCCAGCAGCTTAGTAAGGGTAGCCCCCTACAATGAGCAGTTCTTC. It is translated as CASSLVRVAPYNEQFF. The V gene is TRBV7-9, the J gene TRBJ2-1; D call uncertain. Germline V lookup: CDR1 SEHNR, CDR2 FQNEAQ (reference sequence). The CDR3 is 16 amino acids. V lost 1 base and J 2 bases, leaving 12 bases between the germline ends.